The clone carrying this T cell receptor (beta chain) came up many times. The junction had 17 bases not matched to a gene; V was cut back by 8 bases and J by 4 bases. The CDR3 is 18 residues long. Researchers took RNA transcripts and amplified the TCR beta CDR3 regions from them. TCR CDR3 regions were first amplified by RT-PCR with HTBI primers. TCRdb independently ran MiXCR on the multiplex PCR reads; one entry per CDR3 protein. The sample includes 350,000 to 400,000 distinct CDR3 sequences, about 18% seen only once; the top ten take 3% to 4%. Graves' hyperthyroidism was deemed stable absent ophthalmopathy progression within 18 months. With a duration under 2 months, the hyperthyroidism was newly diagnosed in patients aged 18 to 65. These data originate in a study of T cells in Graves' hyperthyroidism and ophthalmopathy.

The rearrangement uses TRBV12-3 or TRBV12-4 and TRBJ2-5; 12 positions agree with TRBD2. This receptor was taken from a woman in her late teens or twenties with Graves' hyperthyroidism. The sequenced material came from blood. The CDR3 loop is CASAGPGLAGPQGETQYF. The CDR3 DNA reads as TGTGCCAGCGCGGGACCGGGACTAGCGGGTCCTCAGGGAGAGACCCAGTACTTC.